The clone carrying this T cell receptor beta chain showed up many times. The antigen remains unidentified. These data originate in a study of early T cells in non-severe SARS-CoV-2 infection. Study results and limitations: Matching with VDJdb favored anti-spike CD8 responses (missing private and CD4 specificities).

V lost 2 bases and J lost 1, with 10 bases in between. Looked up from germline, CDR1 is SGHRS and CDR2 is YFSETQ. The CDR3 loop spans 14 amino acids. Molecules of cDNA were individually given unique molecular identifiers that were attached to them. TCRdb independently ran MiXCR on the 5' RACE reads; one entry per CDR3 protein. This sample has under 70,000 distinct CDR3 sequences; less than 5% occur once, and the top ten carry 4.9%. The rearrangement joins TRBV5-1 to TRBJ2-7; a weak D match, TRBD2 (5 bases). Sequencing input: whole blood. The source of this sequence is an adult who was a healthcare worker with PCR-confirmed SARS-CoV-2 infection or an uninfected control (not recorded which). As DNA, the CDR3 is TGCGCCAGCAGCTTTGAGGGTGGGTCCTACGAGCAGTACTTC. This gives the protein CASSFEGGSYEQYF. Drawing the rest from reference TRBV5-1 and TRBJ2-7, the complete variable domain is KAGVTQTPRYLIKTRGQQVTLSCSPISGHRSVSWYQQTPGQGLQFLFEYFSETQRNKGNFPGRFSGRQFSNSRSEMNVSTLELGDSALYLCASSFEGGSYEQYFGPGTRLTVT.